This T cell receptor beta chain is drawn from a study of blood T cell repertoires in COVID-19. The junction had 8 bases not matched to a gene; V was cut back by 3 bases and J by 7 bases. Germline V lookup: CDR1 MNHEY, CDR2 SMNVEV (reference sequence). This CDR3 has 16 amino acids. Assay: immunoSEQ multiplex PCR; the TCRdb copy retains only in-frame clones and omits some. The sample lists about 23,000 clones, 65% to 90% seen once, with 48% in the top ten. The receptor's source is a man aged 70-80 years with acute or convalescent COVID-19. Specimen: peripheral blood. The J gene is TRBJ2-1, the V gene TRBV27; 11 bases line up with TRBD2. CDR3 residues: CASSFLAGGTLNEQFF. The CDR3 nucleotides read TGTGCCAGCAGTTTCCTAGCGGGAGGTACACTGAATGAGCAGTTCTTC.